This T cell receptor (beta chain) stems from a study of cytotoxic CD8 clonotypes in ibrutinib-treated CLL (TCRdb year 2021). Some background on the complete study: In this cohort, over 14 patients were treatment-naive and roughly 10 were relapsed/refractory, while around 18 had unmutated IGHV. Responses were partial in around 25 patients and complete in 2; after median around 72 months follow-up, roughly 15 stayed in remission and 12 progressed. Response samples were obtained after a median of 12 months of treatment, with a range of roughly 6 to 40 months. An average of approximately 260,000 productive templates and approximately 90,000 productive rearrangements was obtained per sample. Longitudinal samples were obtainable from 26 of the 86 participants in the trial. Cryopreserved peripheral blood mononuclear cells were collected before treatment, at response, and at either disease progression or sustained remission. Every remission and progressive disease sample was obtained while ibrutinib was still being received by the patients. Overall study outcomes, separate from this receptor: At baseline, clonality was higher than in age-matched healthy donors and showed a strong correlation with circulating CD8+ T-cell counts. Public clonotypes were rare and either shrank or stayed stable during treatment, and the rise in clonality at ibrutinib response reflected expansion of private clonotypes. Sampling times were not matched between patients in sustained remission and patients whose disease was progressing, and lymph node repertoires were not examined. Clonality rose at ibrutinib response, remained stable during sustained remission, and dropped back toward baseline at progression.

In the paper's terms, the time point label means: progressive disease on ibrutinib. Approximately 2 micrograms of genomic DNA were extracted from cryopreserved PBMCs for TCR beta library preparation. High-throughput TCR beta sequencing was performed on longitudinal blood samples from CLL patients receiving ibrutinib monotherapy. The patients took part in an open-label, single-center phase 2 trial of ibrutinib monotherapy. CDR3 length: 14 amino acids, cysteine to phenylalanine. CDR3 DNA only is kept here, 42 bases in frame from base 1. From a lookup of the germline V gene (reference sequence), CDR1 and CDR2 are LNHNV and YYDKDF. V loses 0 bases, J loses 2 bases, and the germline ends lie 7 bases apart. This clone has a handful of counts. The antigen this receptor binds is unknown. Base qualities are not recorded, but no much larger clone differs from it by a single base. On a MiSeq, deep resolution sequencing aimed for a depth between 1 in 1 million and 1 in 200,000 T cells, with each clonotype covered approximately 10x on average. The immunoSEQ hsTCRB Kit was used to generate the TCR beta libraries. Under the source paper's analysis protocol: Data were analyzed with ImmunoSEQ Data Assistant and ImmunoSEQ Analyzer, with V, D and J genes assigned per IMGT definitions. Clonality was computed as one minus normalized Shannon entropy of productive rearrangement frequencies, ranging from 0 to 1. Public clonotype analysis was restricted to overrepresented clonotypes comprising at least 0.05% of each patient's repertoire. About a dozen repertoires from age-matched healthy donors, obtained from immuneACCESS, served as clonality controls. TCRdb mirrors the immuneACCESS table, restricted to in-frame sequences. Some clones are absent from its copies; in checked studies, under half trace to an unresolved V gene, and the reason for the others is unknown. Clone size and the V and J calls come from that table; the DNA yielded D and trimming. Present in this sample are 55,000 to 60,000 clones, roughly 54% of which were seen just once. Approximately 24% of the sample lies in the top ten.

This sample comprised PBMCs, obtained at disease progression, from a patient treated with ibrutinib. The chain links TRBV15 with TRBJ1-1; no D gene can be assigned with confidence. The receptor was derived from a human donor with chronic lymphocytic leukemia. The CDR3 in this case is CATSRDPINTEAFF. The DNA sequence reads TGTGCCACCAGCAGAGATCCAATCAACACTGAAGCTTTCTTT.